These T cell receptor beta chains were read from a single sample in a study of T cells in Graves' hyperthyroidism and ophthalmopathy. TCRdb reanalysed the multiplex PCR reads using MiXCR and keeps one entry per CDR3 protein. The sample gives hundreds of thousands of distinct CDR3 sequences, about 20% of which show up once; about 50% is in the top ten. The specimen sequenced was blood. Source of these receptors: a man aged 35 to 55 with Graves' ophthalmopathy. CDR3s include the opening cysteine and the closing phenylalanine or tryptophan. The order of the fields is clone size, V gene, J gene, D gene, CDR3 protein, CDR3 DNA. D genes are given only for firm matches. Clone size is shown for a subset of rows, as once, few, many or a class of expanded clone.

>many|TRBV28|TRBJ2-7|TRBD2
CASFPDGGIVYEQYF
TGTGCCAGCTTCCCCGACGGGGGGATAGTCTACGAGCAGTACTTC
>few|TRBV7-8|TRBJ2-1|TRBD2
CASSIGLAGANEQFF
TGTGCCAGCAGCATAGGACTAGCGGGGGCCAATGAGCAGTTCTTC
>.|TRBV28|TRBJ1-3|.
CASSLLGIGNTIYF
TGTGCCAGCAGTTTACTGGGTATTGGAAACACCATATATTTT
>many|TRBV5-1|TRBJ1-1|.
CASSGGMNTEAFF
TGTGCCAGCTCAGGAGGCATGAACACTGAAGCTTTCTTT
>.|TRBV6-1|TRBJ1-5|.
CASSFRGGHSNQPQHF
TGTGCCAGCAGTTTTAGGGGGGGCCATAGCAATCAGCCCCAGCATTTT
>.|TRBV24-1|TRBJ2-6|.
CATKGSNSGANVLTF
TGTGCCACCAAGGGTTCTAACTCTGGGGCCAACGTCCTGACTTTC
>many|TRBV28|TRBJ1-4|.
CASSRPDGNEKLFF
TGTGCCAGCAGTAGACCGGACGGTAATGAAAAACTGTTTTTT
>few|TRBV19|TRBJ2-1|.
CASSQITGEQFF
TGTGCCAGTTCCCAAATCACCGGTGAGCAGTTCTTC
>many|TRBV7-2|TRBJ1-1|.
CASSLWTPNTEAFF
TGTGCCAGCAGCTTATGGACTCCGAACACTGAAGCTTTCTTT
>.|TRBV28|TRBJ2-6|.
CASSTTAYGVKSGANVLTF
TGTGCCAGCAGTACGACAGCGTACGGAGTTAAGTCTGGGGCCAACGTCCTGACTTTC
>few|TRBV27|TRBJ1-1|.
CASSPHRATEAFF
TGTGCCAGCAGCCCCCACAGGGCTACTGAAGCTTTCTTT
>.|TRBV20-1|TRBJ2-3|.
CSAHSGTNTDTQYF
TGCAGTGCTCATTCCGGGACCAACACAGATACGCAGTATTTT
>many|TRBV11-2|TRBJ2-1|TRBD2
CASSPLGGDNEQFF
TGTGCCAGCAGTCCTCTTGGGGGGGACAATGAGCAGTTCTTC
>few|TRBV6-1|TRBJ1-2|TRBD1
CASSEGTGGANGYTF
TGTGCCAGCAGTGAAGGGACAGGGGGCGCAAATGGCTACACCTTC
>.|TRBV28|TRBJ1-4|TRBD1
CASSLGTVKKLFF
TGTGCCAGCAGTCTCGGGACAGTTAAAAAACTGTTTTTT
>few|TRBV5-8|TRBJ1-2|TRBD1
CASSSGDRGQDGYTF
TGTGCCAGCAGCTCCGGGGACAGGGGGCAGGATGGCTACACCTTC
>.|TRBV6-1|TRBJ2-5|TRBD2
CASSQTSGTGETQYF
TGTGCCAGCAGTCAGACTAGCGGGACAGGGGAGACCCAGTACTTC
>.|TRBV28|TRBJ1-1|.
CASTRGQEAFF
TGTGCCAGCACCCGGGGGCAGGAAGCTTTCTTT
>few|TRBV7-9|TRBJ1-2|.
CASTLLGGDGYTF
TGTGCCAGCACACTTCTAGGGGGGGATGGCTACACCTTC
>many|TRBV30|TRBJ2-1|TRBD1
CASRTGGPVNEQFF
TGTGCCTCACGGACAGGGGGCCCCGTCAATGAGCAGTTCTTC
>.|TRBV6-1|TRBJ1-3|.
CASSDGVSPRPIYF
TGTGCCAGCAGTGATGGGGTCTCCCCCAGGCCCATATATTTT
>.|TRBV5-1|TRBJ2-1|TRBD1
CASSLPPGQGAPNEQFF
TGCGCCAGCAGCTTGCCACCGGGACAGGGGGCGCCCAATGAGCAGTTCTTC
>many|TRBV11-2|TRBJ1-1|.
CASSKPLTDESAFF
TGTGCCAGCAGTAAACCACTGACAGATGAGTCAGCTTTCTTT
>.|TRBV11-2|TRBJ2-1|TRBD2
CASSGMPGTSGRGHEQFF
TGTGCCAGCAGCGGCATGCCCGGGACTAGCGGGAGAGGGCATGAGCAGTTCTTC
>.|TRBV20-1|TRBJ2-1|.
CSAGDHEQFF
TGCAGTGCGGGAGATCATGAGCAGTTCTTC
>many|TRBV29-1|TRBJ2-7|TRBD1
CSVPGQRNEQYF
TGCAGCGTTCCGGGACAGAGAAACGAGCAGTACTTC
>few|TRBV4-2|TRBJ2-3|TRBD2
CASSQESSLGGGADTQYF
TGTGCCAGCAGCCAAGAGAGTTCGCTGGGCGGGGGGGCAGATACGCAGTATTTT